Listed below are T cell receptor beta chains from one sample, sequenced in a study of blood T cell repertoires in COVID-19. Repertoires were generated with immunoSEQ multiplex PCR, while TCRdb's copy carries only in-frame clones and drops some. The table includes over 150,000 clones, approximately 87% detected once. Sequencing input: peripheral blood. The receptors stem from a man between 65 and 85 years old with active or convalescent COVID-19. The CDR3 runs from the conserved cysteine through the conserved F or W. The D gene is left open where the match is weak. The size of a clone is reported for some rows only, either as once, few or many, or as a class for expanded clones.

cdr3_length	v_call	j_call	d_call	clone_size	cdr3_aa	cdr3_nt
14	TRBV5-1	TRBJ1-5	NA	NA	CASSSGGFGQPQHF	TGCGCCAGCAGCTCGGGGGGGTTCGGTCAGCCCCAGCATTTT
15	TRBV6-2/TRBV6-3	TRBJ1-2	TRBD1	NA	CASSSTGDVYYGYTF	TGTGCCAGCAGTTCGACAGGGGATGTGTACTATGGCTACACCTTC
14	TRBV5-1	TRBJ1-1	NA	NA	CASSPGTLNTEAFF	TGCGCCAGCAGCCCCGGGACACTCAACACTGAAGCTTTCTTT
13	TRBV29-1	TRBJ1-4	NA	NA	CSAEGGANEKLFF	TGCAGCGCCGAGGGCGGTGCTAATGAAAAACTGTTTTTT
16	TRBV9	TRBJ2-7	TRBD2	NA	CASSVGGWTSGSEQYF	TGTGCCAGCAGCGTAGGGGGGTGGACTAGCGGTAGCGAGCAGTACTTC
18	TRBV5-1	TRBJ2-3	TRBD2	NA	CASSPRTSGRGVTDTQYF	TGCGCCAGCAGCCCCCGGACTAGCGGGAGAGGGGTGACAGATACGCAGTATTTT
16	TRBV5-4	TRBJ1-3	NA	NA	CASSLEVGAAGNTIYF	TGTGCCAGCAGCTTGGAGGTGGGGGCAGCTGGAAACACCATATATTTT
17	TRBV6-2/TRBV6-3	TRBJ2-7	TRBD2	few	CASSYLWRAGGPYEQYF	TGTGCCAGCAGTTACCTATGGAGAGCGGGAGGGCCCTACGAGCAGTACTTC
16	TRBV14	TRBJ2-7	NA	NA	CASSQDYLPAVYEQYF	TGTGCCAGCAGCCAAGATTATCTTCCAGCGGTCTACGAGCAGTACTTC
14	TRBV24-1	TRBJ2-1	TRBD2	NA	CATSDRTSRNEQFF	TGTGCCACCAGTGATCGGACTAGCCGGAATGAGCAGTTCTTC
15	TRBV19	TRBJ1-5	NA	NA	CASSRPVYSNQPQHF	TGTGCCAGTAGTAGGCCAGTTTATAGCAATCAGCCCCAGCATTTT
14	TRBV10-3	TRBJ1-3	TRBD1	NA	CAISEDRGGNTIYF	TGTGCCATCAGTGAAGACAGGGGTGGAAACACCATATATTTT
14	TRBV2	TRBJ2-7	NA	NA	CASSAQTNSYEQYF	TGTGCCAGCAGTGCCCAGACAAACTCCTACGAGCAGTACTTC
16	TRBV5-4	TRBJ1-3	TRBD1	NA	CASSSPTGASGNTIYF	TGTGCCAGCAGCTCCCCGACAGGGGCATCTGGAAACACCATATATTTT
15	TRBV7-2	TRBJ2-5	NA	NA	CASSLAIARRETQYF	TGTGCCAGCAGCTTAGCGATCGCCCGGAGGGAGACCCAGTACTTC
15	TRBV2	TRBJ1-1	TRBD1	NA	CASSRPEGARTEAFF	TGTGCCAGCAGCCGCCCCGAGGGGGCGCGGACTGAAGCTTTCTTT
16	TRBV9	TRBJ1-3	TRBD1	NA	CASSPRQGALGNTIYF	TGTGCCAGCAGCCCGAGACAGGGGGCGCTCGGAAACACCATATATTTT
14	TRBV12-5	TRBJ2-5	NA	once	CASVVGGVEETQYF	TGTGCTAGTGTAGTCGGCGGGGTGGAAGAGACCCAGTACTTC
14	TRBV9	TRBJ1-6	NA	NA	CASSQTLGYSPLHF	TGTGCCAGCAGCCAGACACTTGGGTATTCACCCCTCCACTTT
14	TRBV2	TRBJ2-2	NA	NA	CASSRTVWTGELFF	TGTGCCAGCAGCCGGACAGTCTGGACCGGGGAGCTGTTTTTT
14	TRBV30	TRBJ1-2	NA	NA	CAWSVQVRNYGYTF	TGTGCCTGGAGTGTACAGGTCAGGAACTATGGCTACACCTTC
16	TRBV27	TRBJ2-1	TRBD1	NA	CASSRNQGAPLNEQFF	TGTGCCAGCAGCCGAAACCAGGGGGCCCCCTTGAATGAGCAGTTCTTC
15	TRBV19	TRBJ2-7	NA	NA	CASSIYPGQYYEQYF	TGTGCCAGTAGTATTTATCCAGGGCAGTACTACGAGCAGTACTTC
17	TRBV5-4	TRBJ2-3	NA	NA	CASSSPLVGGGADTQYF	TGTGCCAGCAGCTCACCACTAGTCGGGGGTGGTGCAGATACGCAGTATTTT
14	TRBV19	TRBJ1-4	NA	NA	CASRGSGFGEKLFF	TGTGCCAGCCGAGGGTCCGGGTTTGGCGAAAAACTGTTTTTT
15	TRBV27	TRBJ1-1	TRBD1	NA	CASSFRQGPNTEAFF	TGTGCCAGCAGTTTCCGACAGGGGCCGAACACTGAAGCTTTCTTT
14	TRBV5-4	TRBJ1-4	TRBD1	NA	CASSWDRGREKLFF	TGTGCCAGCAGCTGGGACAGGGGGCGTGAAAAACTGTTTTTT
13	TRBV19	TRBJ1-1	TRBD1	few	CASSPPGQTEAFF	TGTGCCAGTAGTCCGCCGGGACAGACTGAAGCTTTCTTT
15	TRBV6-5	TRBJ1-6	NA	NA	CASSQIKPDNSPLHF	TGTGCCAGCAGTCAAATTAAGCCCGATAATTCACCCCTCCACTTT
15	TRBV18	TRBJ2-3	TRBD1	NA	CASSPPTGMPDTQYF	TGTGCCAGCTCACCACCGACAGGGATGCCAGATACGCAGTATTTT
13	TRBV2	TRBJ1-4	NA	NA	CASSRIVSEKLFF	TGTGCCAGCAGTCGTATCGTTTCGGAGAAACTGTTTTTT
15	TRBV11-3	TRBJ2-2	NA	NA	CASSPGQTQTGELFF	TGTGCCAGCAGCCCCGGACAGACCCAGACCGGGGAGCTGTTTTTT
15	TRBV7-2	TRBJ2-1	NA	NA	CASSFGVSSYNEQFF	TGTGCCAGCAGCTTCGGGGTTAGCTCCTACAATGAGCAGTTCTTC
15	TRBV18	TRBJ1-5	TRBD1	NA	CASSPGQGATQPQHF	TGTGCCAGCTCACCAGGACAGGGGGCAACTCAGCCCCAGCATTTT
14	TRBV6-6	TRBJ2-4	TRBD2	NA	CASSSHSGGNIQYF	TGTGCCAGCAGTTCTCATAGCGGGGGAAACATTCAGTACTTC
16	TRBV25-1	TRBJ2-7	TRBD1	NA	CASSASTGTGGYEQYF	TGTGCCAGCAGTGCCTCAACGGGGACAGGGGGCTACGAGCAGTACTTC
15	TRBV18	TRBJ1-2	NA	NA	CASSPTTAGSYGYTF	TGTGCCAGCTCACCAACCACAGCGGGGAGCTATGGCTACACCTTC
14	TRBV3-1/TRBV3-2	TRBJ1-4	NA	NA	CASSQAPDSEKLFF	TGTGCCAGCAGCCAGGCCCCCGACAGTGAAAAACTGTTTTTT
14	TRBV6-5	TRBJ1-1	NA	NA	CASHRETVNTEAFF	TGTGCCAGCCATCGGGAGACAGTGAACACTGAAGCTTTCTTT
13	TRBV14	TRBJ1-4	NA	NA	CASSLLRGEKLFF	TGTGCCAGCAGCCTCCTACGGGGTGAAAAACTGTTTTTT
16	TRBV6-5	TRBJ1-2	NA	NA	CASSYGGHRNLPGYTF	TGTGCCAGCAGTTACGGGGGACACCGCAACCTGCCTGGCTACACCTTC
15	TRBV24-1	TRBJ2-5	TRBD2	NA	CATSWASGSGETQYF	TGTGCCACCAGTTGGGCTAGCGGGAGTGGAGAGACCCAGTACTTC